This T cell receptor (beta chain) emerged from a study of a mutant IDH1 vaccine in newly diagnosed glioma (dated by TCRdb to the early 2020s). At the level of the whole study: In the chemotherapy-containing groups, vaccination started alongside temozolomide cycles, whereas in patients who had radiotherapy alone it started 4-6 weeks after radiotherapy. Of the roughly 34 treated patients, 62.5% were male and approximately 40% were female, and the mean age was approximately 40 years. Before enrollment, patients had received standard therapy of radiotherapy alone, temozolomide alone, or radiochemotherapy with temozolomide; most received the combination. The week-35 safety follow-up was designated visit V12, and the week-47 end of study was designated visit V13. Six visits were used for peripheral blood collection: V03 (baseline), V05, V07, V10, V12 and V13. Longitudinal TCRB deep sequencing was done for 25 to 30 treated patients, wherever samples were available for exploratory analyses. General findings and caveats noted by the study authors: It was noted by the authors that analyses of patient blood samples could not be reproduced owing to sample limitations. Across multiple MHC alleles, vaccine-induced immune responses were seen in 85% to 95% of patients. Selection of PBMC samples for TCRB deep sequencing was based on availability. Changes in the top peripheral T cell clonotypes picked up by TCRB sequencing did not appear to be linked to pseudoprogression.

Points on this clone: It lacks a known antigen. The input lacks base qualities; no much larger clone sits a single base away.

The library was built by means of the immunoSEQ multiplex PCR assay. The hsTCRB Kit was used according to the manufacturer's protocol to amplify rearranged TCR beta chain sequences. An Illumina MiSeq was used to sequence the TCRB libraries. On the authors' methods: The kit vendor's proprietary platform handled demultiplexing, trimming and gene mapping. The immuneACCESS repertoire file appears here via TCRdb, limited to in-frame rearrangements. These files lack a portion of the clones; in checked studies, under half of the deficit traces to unresolved V genes, and the cause of the others is not known. V and J calls and clone size are given by that table; D and trimming were obtained from the DNA. This sample comprises about 40,000 clones, about 83% of them detected only once. The ten largest clones add up to 5.1% of the sample. The time point label, as the study defines it: week 35, safety follow-up. Every vaccine dose consisted of 300 ug of a 20-mer mutant IDH1 peptide in Montanide, administered subcutaneously together with topical imiquimod. Eight vaccinations were administered to patients in weeks 1, 3, 5, 7, 11, 15, 19 and 23, corresponding to visits V03 through V10. Newly diagnosed WHO grade 3 or 4 IDH1-mutant astrocytomas showing loss of nuclear ATRX were present in the donors. The samples were drawn from NOA16, a multicentre, single-arm, open-label phase I trial in Germany that tested a mutant IDH1 peptide vaccine in humans for the first time. Genomic DNA for TCRB sequencing was isolated from EDTA blood with the DNeasy Blood and Tissue Kit.

The source was PBMCs, collected from a glioma patient whose treatment included an IDH1 peptide vaccine. This TCR was recovered from a woman between 45 and 60 years old with glioma.

The CDR3 protein: CAISDGVRTGELFF. The DNA sequence is TGTGCCATCAGTGACGGGGTTCGGACCGGGGAGCTGTTTTTT. The chain joins TRBV10-3 to TRBJ2-2; matching of 5 bases hints at TRBD2 as the D gene. Trimming at the junction amounts to 3 bases on V and 5 bases on J, and the germline ends lie 10 bases apart. For CDR1 and CDR2, the germline V gene lists ENHRY and SYGVKD. The CDR3, cysteine through phenylalanine, is 14 amino acids long. CDR3 DNA only is kept here, 42 bases in frame from base 1.